This TCR beta chain was recovered during a study of T cell responses to AZD1222 COVID-19 vaccine. About this clone itself: The antigen remains undetermined.

Study-wide findings and caveats: Elevations in Spike-specific TCR breadth and depth followed administration of two AZD1222 doses. Among vaccine-associated CD4 TCRs, coverage spanned spike, with dominance at 160-218 and 743-854.

V lost 5 bases and J 4 bases, leaving 14 bases between the germline ends. Per germline, CDR1 LNHDA and CDR2 SQIVND (reference sequence). The length of the CDR3 is 14 residues. Here immunoSEQ multiplex PCR was the method, and the copy in TCRdb shows in-frame clones only, minus some. The sample has about 160,000 clones; 70% to 90% are singletons. Doses given second, at about 4 or about 12 weeks, were pooled. This material consisted of peripheral blood, taken 28 days after the second AZD1222 dose. This chain connects TRBV19 to TRBJ1-2; TRBD1 is a possible D gene (5 bases). The sequence was obtained from an adult who received the AZD1222 COVID-19 vaccine. CDR3 sequence (DNA): TGTGCCAGTAGTCCCTCGGGACCGAGCTATGGCTACACCTTC. It codes for CASSPSGPSYGYTF.